One and the same sample provided the 11 T cell receptor beta chains below, sequenced in a study of T cell changes during pregnancy in multiple sclerosis. Produced via immunoSEQ multiplex PCR; TCRdb's table is partial and in-frame only. The sample carries tens of thousands of clones, over 80% recorded once. The sequenced sample was peripheral blood, obtained before pregnancy. These receptors all come from a female donor with multiple sclerosis, enrolled in a pregnancy study.

The chain combines TRBV4-1 with TRBJ2-1; 7 nucleotides line up with TRBD1. Unmatched junction bases numbered 5, after V lost 2 bases and J lost 4 bases. This CDR3 is 15 amino acids long. Looked up from germline, CDR1 is MGHRA and CDR2 is YSYEKL. The CDR3 nucleotides are TGCGCCAGCAGCCAACCAATGGGACAGTACAATGAGCAGTTCTTC. Amino acid sequence: CASSQPMGQYNEQFF.

This clone was seen once. V is TRBV10-3 and J is TRBJ1-5; D not certain. Germline V gene data show CDR1 as ENHRY and CDR2 as SYGVKD. The germline V and J ends were trimmed by 2 bases and 10 bases, with 18 bases remaining between them. The CDR3 sequence is 15 residues long. The CDR3 sequence is CAISELKRGLNPQHF. The CDR3 nucleotides read TGTGCCATCAGTGAGCTAAAAAGAGGACTTAATCCCCAGCATTTT.

V gene TRBV11-3 combines with J gene TRBJ1-1, with TRBD1 identical over 11 bases. V lost 4 bases and J lost 6; bases outside the gene matches: 16. Germline-derived CDR1 and CDR2 are SGHNT and YENEEA. This CDR3 contains 18 residues. Written as DNA, the CDR3 is TGTGCCAGCAGCTCATTCACGTCCGGACAGGGGGCTCTCTCTGAAGCTTTCTTT. Translated, it gives CASSSFTSGQGALSEAFF. Combining the CDR3 with reference TRBV11-3 and TRBJ1-1 gives the whole variable domain EAGVVQSPRYKIIEKKQPVAFWCNPISGHNTLYWYLQNLGQGPELLIRYENEEAVDDSQLPKDRFSAERLKGVDSTLKIQPAELGDSAVYLCASSSFTSGQGALSEAFFGQGTRLTVV.

The V call is TRBV2, the J call TRBJ1-2; 9 bases map to TRBD1. The germline CDR1 and CDR2 sequences are SNHLY and FYNNEI. The CDR3 has 12 residues. Trimming at V came to 6 bases and at J to 7 bases, leaving 3 bases not matched to a gene. DNA for the CDR3: TGTGCCAGCAGACAGGGGGCGCGTGGCTACACCTTC. Protein sequence: CASRQGARGYTF.

Only one count was recorded for this clone. V gene TRBV4-1 combines with J gene TRBJ2-7, with a weak D call TRBD1 (6 bases). This CDR3 is 15 amino acids long. V lost 0 bases to trimming and J lost 1 base, with 10 bases between them. Germline V gene lookup returns CDR1 MGHRA and CDR2 YSYEKL. Written as DNA, the CDR3 is TGCGCCAGCAGCCAAGACAGGACAGAATCCTACGAGCAGTACTTC. It yields the protein CASSQDRTESYEQYF.

This rearrangement joins TRBV5-1 to TRBJ2-6; D is perhaps TRBD1 (6 bases). CDR3 length: 17 amino acids. Trimming stripped 0 bases from V and 2 bases from J, with 12 bases between. CDR1 and CDR2 from the germline V gene are SGHRS and YFSETQ. CDR3 in DNA: TGCGCCAGCAGCTTGGAGGGGGTACAGGCTGGGGCCAACGTCCTGACTTTC. Translating it yields CASSLEGVQAGANVLTF.

The V call is TRBV28, the J call TRBJ1-1, with 8 bases matching TRBD1. CDR1 and CDR2 from the germline V gene are MDHEN and SYDVKM. The CDR3 is 15 residues long. With 6 bases clipped from V and 0 bases from J, the junction kept 6 bases outside the gene matches. The CDR3 DNA follows: TGTGCCAGCAGGGTAGGGGACAGGATGAACACTGAAGCTTTCTTT. Translation: CASRVGDRMNTEAFF.

This rearrangement joins TRBV28 to TRBJ1-1; D is ambiguous. Deletions cut 3 bases from V and 1 base from J, with 9 bases between. The CDR3 sequence is 14 residues long. Germline V lookup: CDR1 MDHEN, CDR2 SYDVKM. The CDR3 DNA is TGTGCCAGCAGTTTTGCCCCGGGGAACACTGAAGCTTTCTTT. It is translated as CASSFAPGNTEAFF.

CDR3 protein: CASSQDRVTDTQYF. CDR3 in DNA: TGTGCCAGCAGCCAGGACAGGGTCACAGATACGCAGTATTTT. V and J are TRBV4-2 and TRBJ2-3; TRBD1 agrees at 8 bases. The V gene's germline CDR1 is LGHNA and CDR2 YNFKEQ. The CDR3 length is 14 residues. With 3 bases clipped from V and 2 bases from J, the junction kept 1 base outside the gene matches.

The gene calls are TRBV19 and TRBJ2-5, with 9 bases lining up with TRBD2. The CDR3 length is 14 residues. V shed 6 bases and J 7 bases; nucleotides not matched to a gene: 9. Germline V gene sequence: CDR1 LNHDA, CDR2 SQIVND (reference sequence). The CDR3 loop is CASSPGTSSGTQYF. The CDR3 nucleotides read TGTGCCAGTAGCCCCGGGACTAGCAGTGGGACCCAGTACTTC.

This chain joins TRBV7-2 and TRBJ2-1; tentative D call: TRBD2 (6 bases). The CDR3 loop spans 12 amino acids. Per the germline V gene, CDR1 is SGHTA and CDR2 is FQGNSA. Between the trimmed V and J ends, which lost 1 base and 13 bases, there was a span of 11 bases. The CDR3 spells CASSLGMGGQFF. The CDR3 DNA is TGTGCCAGCAGCTTAGGCATGGGGGGACAGTTCTTC.